The 11 T cell receptor beta chains presented below share a single source sample, sequenced in a study of T-cell reconstitution after alpha-beta-depleted transplantation in children. As it was prepared, the TCRbeta library received unique molecular identifiers. TCRdb passed the PCR reads through MiXCR, listing each CDR3 protein once. The table has 350,000 to 500,000 distinct CDR3 sequences, approximately 42% seen once. Sequencing used PBMCs, obtained before TCRalphabeta/CD19-depleted stem cell transplant. The receptors were gathered from a girl aged 2-10 years with aplastic anemia, due to receive a stem cell transplant.

The chain links TRBV4-2 to TRBJ2-7, with 9 bases lining up with TRBD2. This CDR3 spans 18 amino acids. CDR1 LGHNA and CDR2 YNFKEQ come from the germline V gene. The V segment lost 0 bases and the J segment 2 bases; nucleotides outside the gene matches: 11. This CDR3 reads CASSQEAFRSSGAYEQYF. The CDR3 DNA sequence: TGTGCCAGCAGCCAAGAGGCTTTTCGGTCTAGCGGGGCCTACGAGCAGTACTTC.

The chain employs TRBV27 and TRBJ2-7; TRBD2 agrees at 7 bases. Germline CDR1 and CDR2: MNHEY and SMNVEV (reference sequence). The length of the CDR3 is 15 residues. Losses at the gene ends were 4 bases for V and 4 bases for J; bases not matched to a gene: 10. CDR3 coding DNA: TGTGCCAGCAGTTCGTCGGGGGGTGAGGATTACGAGCAGTACTTC. It specifies CASSSSGGEDYEQYF.

This clonotype was counted only a few times. The V call is TRBV5-1, the J call TRBJ2-7, with D tentatively TRBD2 (6 bases). CDR3 size: 14 residues. Trimming removed 6 bases from V and 2 bases from J, with 15 bases in between. Germline CDR1 SGHRS, CDR2 YFSETQ. In nucleotides, the CDR3 is TGCGCCAGCACCCCGGGTAGCGGAGCCTACGAGCAGTACTTC. Its protein product is CASTPGSGAYEQYF.

V is TRBV5-6 and J is TRBJ2-1, with 7 nucleotides matching TRBD1. V gave up 7 bases and J gave up 0 bases; unmatched junction bases: 7. CDR1 and CDR2 (germline): SGHDT, YYEEEE. This CDR3 spans 15 amino acids. The CDR3 DNA reads TGTGCCAGCTCCACCGGGACAGACTCCTACAATGAGCAGTTCTTC. It encodes CASSTGTDSYNEQFF.

This chain links TRBV10-2 with TRBJ2-7; D remains ambiguous. Trimming left V 5 bases short and J 5 bases short, with 4 bases between. The germline gives CDR1 WSHSY, CDR2 SAAADI. This CDR3 is built from 10 residues. The CDR3 region is CASSSNEQYF. The CDR3, as DNA: TGCGCCAGCAGTTCTAACGAGCAGTACTTC.

This clonotype was detected only a few times. The chain employs TRBV4-2 and TRBJ2-5; D may match TRBD1 or TRBD2 (6 bases each). The CDR3 has 16 amino acids. Germline lookup yields CDR1 LGHNA and CDR2 YNFKEQ. V was cut by 0 bases and J by 1 base, with 12 bases left in between. The CDR3 sequence is CASSQDDWGAQETQYF. CDR3 DNA: TGTGCCAGCAGCCAAGATGATTGGGGGGCCCAAGAGACCCAGTACTTC.

This clonotype was detected a few times. One end of the junction varies from germline; a read error may be responsible. This chain connects TRBV6-5 to TRBJ2-7; D ambiguous. Germline V CDR1 and CDR2: MNHEY, SVGAGI. This CDR3 region has 14 residues. The chain's CDR3 is CASSYRGVMVLLHF. The CDR3 nucleotides are TGTGCCAGCAGTTACCGAGGTGTCATGGTTTTATTGCACTTC.

This chain joins TRBV20-1 and TRBJ2-3; D may be TRBD2 (5 bases). The germline V and J ends were trimmed by 4 bases and 3 bases, with 20 bases remaining between them. This CDR3 has 16 amino acids. Germline CDR1 DFQATT, CDR2 SNEGSKA (reference sequence). The CDR3, as DNA: TGCAGTGCTACCCAGAGGACTGGGTCTAGTACAGATACGCAGTATTTT. Translated, it gives CSATQRTGSSTDTQYF.

V is TRBV20-1 and J is TRBJ1-2, with D hard to call. The CDR3 has 15 amino acids. V lost 5 bases and J lost 4, with 20 bases in between. Germline values: CDR1 DFQATT, CDR2 SNEGSKA (reference sequence). The CDR3 is CSALAVDRSSYGYTF. The CDR3 bases are TGCAGTGCTTTGGCGGTGGATCGCTCTAGCTATGGCTACACCTTC.

J is TRBJ2-7 and V is TRBV20-1; TRBD1 matches at 9 bases. The junction had 10 bases not matched to a gene; V was cut back by 5 bases and J by 2 bases. The CDR3 runs to 15 residues. Looked up from germline, CDR1 is DFQATT and CDR2 is SNEGSKA (reference sequence). CDR3: CSAPKGTGGPYEQYF. CDR3 nucleotides: TGCAGTGCTCCGAAAGGTACAGGGGGCCCCTACGAGCAGTACTTC.

This chain connects TRBV7-2 to TRBJ2-2, with 7 bases fitting TRBD1. Germline V lookup: CDR1 SGHTA, CDR2 FQGNSA. V was pared by 3 bases and J by 3 bases, with 7 bases of the junction left unmatched. CDR3 length equals 16 residues. This CDR3 is CASSFSQGTYTGELFF. DNA of the CDR3: TGTGCCAGCAGCTTCTCACAGGGGACATACACCGGGGAGCTGTTTTTT.